This TCR beta chain was obtained from a study of shared clonotypes between healthy human individuals. This CDR3 contains 17 residues. In germline, CDR1 is MNHNS, CDR2 SASEGT. V was clipped by 4 bases and J by 1 base, with 20 bases between them. Profiling relied on immunoSEQ multiplex PCR, and the TCRdb table lists in-frame clones only, not all of them. The sample lists tens of thousands of clones, around 57% occurring once. This clonotype was obtained from a man between 25 and 39 years old in good health. What was sequenced was memory CD8+ T cells sorted from blood. The sample's subset: CD45RO+ cells pooled with CCR7-negative TemRA cells. The rearrangement uses TRBV6-1 and TRBJ2-7; D is perhaps TRBD2 (5 bases). CDR3 DNA sequence: TGTGCCAGCAGTGGCCACTCGACGGCAGGACTGTCCTACGAGCAGTACTTC. Protein: CASSGHSTAGLSYEQYF.